Below are 32 T cell receptor beta chains sequenced from a single sample in a study of CD8 T cells in Susac syndrome. When the RNA was reverse transcribed, random hexamers were used with an input of about 0.5 to 1 ug. TCRdb analysed the immunoSEQ multiplex PCR reads with MiXCR anew, one entry per CDR3 protein. The sample gives a few hundred thousand distinct CDR3 sequences, roughly 85% of which show up once; about 0.1% is in the top ten. The source material was CD8+ T cells from PBMCs. The receptor set was obtained from a human donor with multiple sclerosis.

The V gene is TRBV27, the J gene TRBJ2-1; D possibly corresponds to TRBD2 (5 bases). Between the trimmed V and J ends, which lost 7 bases and 4 bases, there was a span of 20 bases. The CDR3 is made up of 16 amino acids. From germline, CDR1 is MNHEY and CDR2 SMNVEV (reference sequence). The CDR3 loop reads CASTPKGSGGYNEQFF. In nucleotides, the CDR3 is TGTGCCAGCACCCCCAAGGGTTCCGGAGGTTACAATGAGCAGTTCTTC.

The chain joins TRBV7-6 to TRBJ2-7; D may be TRBD1 (5 bases). Germline CDR1 reads SGHVS; CDR2 reads FNYEAQ. The CDR3 has 14 amino acids. V lost 5 bases and J 2 bases, leaving 13 bases between the germline ends. In nucleotides, the CDR3 is TGTGCCAGCAGCCAAACGGCAGGGACCTACGAGCAGTACTTC. This translates into CASSQTAGTYEQYF. The entire variable domain, with the rest obtained from reference TRBV7-6 and TRBJ2-7, is as follows: GAGVSQSPRYKVTKRGQDVALRCDPISGHVSLYWYRQALGQGPEFLTYFNYEAQQDKSGLPNDRFSAERPEGSISTLTIQRTEQRDSAMYRCASSQTAGTYEQYFGPGTRLTVT.

This chain joins TRBV5-1 and TRBJ2-3; a weak D match, TRBD2 (6 bases). CDR1 SGHRS and CDR2 YFSETQ come from the germline V gene. This CDR3 spans 17 amino acids. Deletions cut 4 bases from V and 1 base from J, with 19 bases between. The CDR3 reads CASSEGTALLGTDTQYF. The CDR3 coding sequence is TGCGCCAGCAGCGAGGGGACTGCCCTTCTGGGCACAGATACGCAGTATTTT.

This chain links TRBV25-1 with TRBJ1-1; D gene ambiguous. The CDR3 runs to 14 residues. Between the trimmed V and J ends, which lost 1 base and 3 bases, there was a span of 9 bases. Germline V gene data show CDR1 as MGHDK and CDR2 as SYGVNS. CDR3 nucleotide sequence: TGTGCCAGCAGTGAATTTTTCGGGGACACTGAAGCTTTCTTT. This sequence encodes CASSEFFGDTEAFF.

The chain joins TRBV11-2 to TRBJ1-1; D unclear. Germline V gene data show CDR1 as SGHAT and CDR2 as FQNNGV. The CDR3 totals 15 residues. Trimming cost V 3 bases and J 2 bases, with 13 bases left between them. CDR3 coding DNA: TGTGCCAGCAGCTTCGTTGGGATGGAAAACACTGAAGCTTTCTTT. This encodes CASSFVGMENTEAFF.

The J gene is TRBJ1-1, the V gene TRBV9, with D uncertain. The CDR3 is made up of 14 amino acids. CDR1 and CDR2 from the germline V gene are SGDLS and YYNGEE. The germline V and J ends were trimmed by 0 bases and 2 bases, with 8 bases remaining between them. DNA for the CDR3: TGTGCCAGCAGCGTAGAGTGGGCAAACACTGAAGCTTTCTTT. Its translation: CASSVEWANTEAFF. The whole variable domain, filled in from reference TRBV9 and TRBJ1-1, reads DSGVTQTPKHLITATGQRVTLRCSPRSGDLSVYWYQQSLDQGLQFLIQYYNGEERAKGNILERFSAQQFPDLHSELNLSSLELGDSALYFCASSVEWANTEAFFGQGTRLTVV.

The genes are TRBV20-1 and TRBJ1-2, with D perhaps TRBD1 (5 bases). The V and J ends lost 3 bases and 4 bases respectively, with 18 bases between them. The CDR3 consists of 15 residues. From germline, CDR1 is DFQATT and CDR2 SNEGSKA (reference sequence). The CDR3 bases are TGCAGTGCTAGTCACCCCGCAGGGATCCGCTATGGCTACACCTTC. Translation: CSASHPAGIRYGYTF.

The V call is TRBV25-1, the J call TRBJ2-1; D tentatively reads TRBD1 or TRBD2 (5 bases each). Germline lookup yields CDR1 MGHDK and CDR2 SYGVNS. V shed 4 bases and J shed 2 bases, with 15 bases lying between them. There are 16 residues in the CDR3. CDR3 bases: TGTGCCAGCAGTGGATACCGGGACGGGACCTACAATGAGCAGTTCTTC. Translating it yields CASSGYRDGTYNEQFF. The variable domain in full, with the rest retrieved from reference TRBV25-1 and TRBJ2-1, is EADIYQTPRYLVIGTGKKITLECSQTMGHDKMYWYQQDPGMELHLIHYSYGVNSTEKGDLSSESTVSRIRTEHFPLTLESARPSHTSQYLCASSGYRDGTYNEQFFGPGTRLTVL.

The V gene is TRBV4-1, the J gene TRBJ2-7; D is unclear. The V and J ends lost 0 bases and 6 bases respectively, with 9 bases between them. Germline V gene data show CDR1 as MGHRA and CDR2 as YSYEKL. There are 13 residues in the CDR3. The DNA of the CDR3 is TGCGCCAGCAGCCAAGATCCGGCTCTCGAGCAGTACTTC. It codes for CASSQDPALEQYF.

The rearrangement uses TRBV18 and TRBJ2-1, with D tentatively TRBD2 (6 bases). CDR1 and CDR2 from the germline V gene are KGHSH and LQKENI. The CDR3 totals 14 residues. V dropped 4 bases and J dropped 5 bases, with 12 bases sitting between them. The DNA for the CDR3 is TGTGCCAGCTCACGCGGGGAGCCCAACAATGAGCAGTTCTTC. Its translation is CASSRGEPNNEQFF.

About this clonotype itself: This may be a read error: a much more frequent sequence differs by one nucleotide. The chain joins TRBV11-2 to TRBJ2-5, with TRBD2 matching 7 bases. The CDR3 is 15 residues long. CDR1 and CDR2 from the germline V gene are SGHAT and FQNNGV. As DNA, the CDR3 is TGTGCCAGCTGCTTAGGTGGGGGAGGGACAGAGACCCAGTACTTC. This sequence encodes CASCLGGGGTETQYF.

The chain uses TRBV19 and TRBJ1-1, with a weak D call TRBD1 (5 bases). Germline loops: CDR1 LNHDA, CDR2 SQIVND (reference sequence). V shed 3 bases and J shed 0 bases, with 14 bases lying between them. This CDR3 contains 16 residues. The CDR3 spells CASSIGDSYMNTEAFF. The CDR3 DNA is TGTGCCAGTAGTATTGGGGACTCTTATATGAACACTGAAGCTTTCTTT.

The rearrangement uses TRBV6-5 and TRBJ1-2; weak D call: TRBD1 (6 bases). The V gene's germline CDR1 is MNHEY and CDR2 SVGAGI. The V end lost 5 bases, the J end lost 6 bases, and 10 bases lay between the germline ends. CDR3 length: 12 amino acids. The CDR3 DNA reads TGTGCCAGCAGTGCGGGACATGATGGCTACACCTTC. Encoded protein: CASSAGHDGYTF.

The J gene is TRBJ1-5, the V gene TRBV15; D might be TRBD1 (5 bases). Germline values: CDR1 LNHNV, CDR2 YYDKDF (reference sequence). V lost 0 bases to trimming and J lost 7 bases, with 13 bases between them. This CDR3 is 15 amino acids long. CDR3: CATSRDVGQGQPQHF. DNA of the CDR3: TGTGCCACCAGCAGAGATGTTGGGCAGGGCCAGCCCCAGCATTTT. The full variable domain, rest sourced from reference TRBV15 and TRBJ1-5, is DAMVIQNPRYQVTQFGKPVTLSCSQTLNHNVMYWYQQKSSQAPKLLFHYYDKDFNNEADTPDNFQSRRPNTSFCFLDIRSPGLGDTAMYLCATSRDVGQGQPQHFGDGTRLSIL.

This clonotype was found a few times. The CDR3 nucleotides are TGTGCCAGCAGTGAAGGCCGGACTCATTTGGAGCAGTACTTC. Translation: CASSEGRTHLEQYF. This chain links TRBV6-1 with TRBJ2-7; perhaps TRBD2 as D (5 bases). The germline V gene has CDR1 MNHNS and CDR2 SASEGT. Trimming pared 1 base from V and 7 bases from J, leaving 14 bases between. The CDR3 loop spans 14 amino acids.

The chain carries TRBV5-4 and TRBJ1-2; tentatively, D is TRBD1 (5 bases). V lost 1 base to trimming and J lost 3 bases, with 7 bases between them. Germline V gene sequence: CDR1 SGHNT, CDR2 YYREEE (reference sequence). This CDR3 is built from 13 residues. CDR3 sequence (DNA): TGTGCCAGCAGCTTGCAAGGGGACTATGGCTACACCTTC. Amino acids: CASSLQGDYGYTF.

This rearrangement joins TRBV5-1 to TRBJ2-7; TRBD1 might be the D (6 bases). CDR3 length: 14 residues. Germline CDR1 and CDR2: SGHRS and YFSETQ. V gave up 0 bases and J gave up 2 bases, with 9 bases separating them. CDR3 sequence: CASSLGQEPYEQYF. The CDR3 region has the DNA TGCGCCAGCAGCTTGGGACAGGAGCCCTACGAGCAGTACTTC.

This clonotype was detected a few times. The chain has TRBV28 and TRBJ1-3; D ambiguous. This CDR3 has 14 amino acids. V dropped 3 bases and J dropped 0 bases, with 6 bases sitting between them. CDR1 MDHEN and CDR2 SYDVKM come from the germline V gene. The CDR3 reads CASSFPGSGNTIYF. In DNA form, the CDR3 reads TGTGCCAGCAGTTTTCCCGGCTCTGGAAACACCATATATTTT.

The chain is built from TRBV2 and TRBJ2-7; D is unclear. V was trimmed by 5 bases and J by 0 bases, leaving 17 bases between them. The CDR3 runs to 16 residues. In germline, CDR1 is SNHLY, CDR2 FYNNEI. CDR3 sequence: CASSPMNRGHSYEQYF. The CDR3 DNA follows: TGTGCCAGCAGTCCCATGAACCGTGGTCACTCCTACGAGCAGTACTTC. The whole variable domain, remainder taken from reference TRBV2 and TRBJ2-7, is EPEVTQTPSHQVTQMGQEVILRCVPISNHLYFYWYRQILGQKVEFLVSFYNNEISEKSEIFDDQFSVERPDGSNFTLKIRSTKLEDSAMYFCASSPMNRGHSYEQYFGPGTRLTVT.

The chain couples TRBV2 to TRBJ1-5; D call uncertain. Trimming removed 2 bases at V and 4 bases at J, with 15 bases between. CDR1 SNHLY and CDR2 FYNNEI come from the germline V gene. The CDR3 totals 16 residues. CDR3 amino acids: CASSEFPGSGNQPQHF. The CDR3, as DNA: TGTGCCAGCAGTGAATTTCCGGGAAGTGGGAATCAGCCCCAGCATTTT. Together with reference TRBV2 and TRBJ1-5, the CDR3 gives the full variable domain: EPEVTQTPSHQVTQMGQEVILRCVPISNHLYFYWYRQILGQKVEFLVSFYNNEISEKSEIFDDQFSVERPDGSNFTLKIRSTKLEDSAMYFCASSEFPGSGNQPQHFGDGTRLSIL.

The chain combines TRBV27 with TRBJ2-7, with D perhaps matching TRBD2 (6 bases). CDR1 and CDR2 from the germline V gene are MNHEY and SMNVEV (reference sequence). Trimming shortened V by 7 bases and J by 5 bases, and 15 bases separated the two germline ends. The CDR3 has 13 amino acids. The CDR3 DNA follows: TGTGCCAGCAAGCCAGGACTAACGCACGAGCAGTACTTC. This codes for CASKPGLTHEQYF.

The CDR3 nucleotides are TGTGCCAGCAGCCAATGGACTAGTGGCAATGAGCAGTTCTTC. It translates to CASSQWTSGNEQFF. This chain uses TRBV14 with TRBJ2-1; 7 bases map to TRBD2. The V gene end was trimmed by 2 bases and the J gene end by 6 bases; junction bases not matched to a gene: 4. The CDR3 spans 14 residues. Germline CDR1 reads SGHDN; CDR2 reads FVKESK.

Remarks on this clonotype: At one boundary the junction diverges from the germline segment, which might be a read error. The chain has TRBV2 and TRBJ2-7, with a possible D match to TRBD1 (6 bases). CDR3 length: 13 residues. CDR1 and CDR2 (germline): SNHLY, FYNNEI. CDR3 in amino acids: CASHHRVLYGQYF. Here the CDR3 DNA reads TGTGCCAGCCACCACAGGGTTCTCTACGGGCAGTACTTC.

The DNA for the CDR3 is TGTGCCAGCGGTCCACAGGGGGCGTGGGAGACCCAGTACTTC. Encoded protein: CASGPQGAWETQYF. This chain links TRBV12-3 or TRBV12-4 with TRBJ2-5, with 9 bases identical to TRBD1. The junction had 9 bases not matched to a gene; V was cut back by 8 bases and J by 5 bases. CDR3 length: 14 residues.

This clonotype was seen more than once but under ten times. This chain joins TRBV27 and TRBJ2-2; possible D gene TRBD2, 7 bases. V lost 8 bases, J lost 1 base, and 11 bases lay in between. The CDR3 contains 14 residues. Germline V lookup: CDR1 MNHEY, CDR2 SMNVEV (reference sequence). CDR3 region: CASSGGLNTGELFF. The CDR3, as DNA: TGTGCCAGCTCCGGGGGGCTGAACACCGGGGAGCTGTTTTTT.

The chain has TRBV2 and TRBJ2-5, with TRBD2 as a possible D gene (6 bases). V lost 3 bases and J lost 5, with 22 bases in between. The CDR3 runs to 17 residues. Per the germline V gene, CDR1 is SNHLY and CDR2 is FYNNEI. This CDR3 is CASSESGGLTFRETQYF. The CDR3 DNA is TGTGCCAGCAGTGAGTCAGGAGGGCTCACCTTCCGCGAGACCCAGTACTTC.

The genes are TRBV4-1 and TRBJ2-7; possibly TRBD1 for D (5 bases). Germline CDR1 and CDR2: MGHRA and YSYEKL. This CDR3 is built from 16 residues. V lost 4 bases to trimming and J lost 6 bases, with 22 bases between them. CDR3 DNA: TGCGCCAGCAGCCTCCAGGGATCCCCCCCGTCTTCCGAGCAGTACTTC. The encoded protein is CASSLQGSPPSSEQYF.

The V gene is TRBV7-9, the J gene TRBJ2-5, with 10 positions matching TRBD1. The CDR3 extends over 16 amino acids. Germline loops: CDR1 SEHNR, CDR2 FQNEAQ (reference sequence). V shed 4 bases and J 1 base; nucleotides not matched to a gene: 6. The CDR3 here is CASSSGGTGVQETQYF. CDR3 nucleotides: TGTGCCAGCAGCTCCGGCGGGACAGGGGTCCAAGAGACCCAGTACTTC.

The chain's CDR3 is CATRTVRNEQYF. CDR3 sequence (DNA): TGTGCCACCCGGACGGTCCGGAACGAGCAGTACTTC. This chain joins TRBV19 and TRBJ2-7; D ambiguous. V dropped 10 bases and J dropped 5 bases, with 15 bases sitting between them. Germline V lookup: CDR1 LNHDA, CDR2 SQIVND (reference sequence). The CDR3 spans 12 residues.

This clonotype was recorded only once. The rearrangement uses TRBV10-3 and TRBJ2-7, with D tentatively TRBD2 (6 bases). Germline values: CDR1 ENHRY, CDR2 SYGVKD. V shed 6 bases and J shed 0 bases, with 15 bases lying between them. This CDR3 contains 15 residues. CDR3 coding DNA: TGTGCCATCAGCGGAGGGGCAGGGTCCTCCTACGAGCAGTACTTC. Amino acid sequence: CAISGGAGSSYEQYF.

V usage is TRBV4-1 and J usage is TRBJ2-3, with a possible D match to TRBD2 (5 bases). The length of the CDR3 is 14 residues. V shed 1 base and J shed 3 bases, with 8 bases lying between them. The V gene's germline CDR1 is MGHRA and CDR2 YSYEKL. This chain's CDR3 is CASSQVEGTDTQYF. DNA for the CDR3: TGCGCCAGCAGCCAAGTAGAGGGTACAGATACGCAGTATTTT.

The chain employs TRBV19 and TRBJ2-3; D not resolved. CDR1 is LNHDA and CDR2 is SQIVND in the germline V gene (reference sequence). Trimming removed 4 bases from V and 2 bases from J, with 7 bases in between. This CDR3 comprises 13 residues. The DNA of the CDR3 is TGTGCCAGTAGTAACATACCCACAGATACGCAGTATTTT. Translated, it gives CASSNIPTDTQYF.